This T cell receptor beta chain was captured in a study of blood T cell repertoires in COVID-19. Study-wide context: The analysed material was cDNA or gDNA that came from T cells, B-cell-depleted T cells, or PBMCs.

In germline, CDR1 is SGHVS, CDR2 FQNEAQ. Trimming took off 5 bases at V and 1 base at J, with 11 bases between the two ends. This CDR3 is built from 14 residues. The repertoire was sequenced with immunoSEQ multiplex PCR; TCRdb's copy has only in-frame clones and lacks some. The table has tens of thousands of clones, roughly three quarters seen once. This clone was found many times. The origin of this receptor is an older man with COVID-19, enrolled during active disease. V and J are TRBV7-8 and TRBJ1-1, with D possibly TRBD1 on 6 matching bases. Material: peripheral blood. CDR3 region: CASSLGHSNTEAFF. The CDR3, as DNA: TGTGCCAGCAGCCTGGGACACTCGAACACTGAAGCTTTCTTT.